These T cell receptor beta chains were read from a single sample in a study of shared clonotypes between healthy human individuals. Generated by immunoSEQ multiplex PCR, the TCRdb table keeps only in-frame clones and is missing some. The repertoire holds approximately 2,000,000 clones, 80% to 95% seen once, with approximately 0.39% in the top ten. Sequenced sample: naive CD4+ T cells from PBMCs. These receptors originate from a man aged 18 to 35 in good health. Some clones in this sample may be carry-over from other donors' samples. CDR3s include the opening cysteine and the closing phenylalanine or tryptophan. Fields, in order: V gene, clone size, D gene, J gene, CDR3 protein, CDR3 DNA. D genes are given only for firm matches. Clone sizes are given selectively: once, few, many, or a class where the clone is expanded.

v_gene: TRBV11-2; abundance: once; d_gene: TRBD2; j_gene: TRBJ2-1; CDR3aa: CASSLNPSGRVNEQFF; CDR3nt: TGTGCCAGCAGCTTAAATCCTAGCGGGAGGGTCAATGAGCAGTTCTTC
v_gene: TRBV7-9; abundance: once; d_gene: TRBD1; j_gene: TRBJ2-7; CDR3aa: CASSPGTGSTGYEQYF; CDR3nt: TGTGCCAGCAGCCCGGGGACAGGGTCAACCGGTTACGAGCAGTACTTC
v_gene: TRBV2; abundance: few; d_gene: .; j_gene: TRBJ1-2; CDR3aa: CASRKDVGYGYTF; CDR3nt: TGTGCCAGCAGGAAGGATGTGGGCTATGGCTACACCTTC
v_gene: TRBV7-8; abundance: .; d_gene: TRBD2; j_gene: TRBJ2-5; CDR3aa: CASSFRLAGKQETQYF; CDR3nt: TGTGCCAGCAGCTTTCGACTAGCGGGAAAACAAGAGACCCAGTACTTC
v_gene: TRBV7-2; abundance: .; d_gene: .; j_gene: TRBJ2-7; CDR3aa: CASRFDRYSYEQYF; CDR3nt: TGTGCCAGTAGATTTGACAGGTACTCCTACGAGCAGTACTTC
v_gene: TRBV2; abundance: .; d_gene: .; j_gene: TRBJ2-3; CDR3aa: CASKETADTQYF; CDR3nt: TGTGCCAGCAAAGAAACAGCAGATACGCAGTATTTT
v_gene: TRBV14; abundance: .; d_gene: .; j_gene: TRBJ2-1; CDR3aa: CASSQGSLNEQFF; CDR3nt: TGTGCCAGCAGCCAAGGTTCCCTGAATGAGCAGTTCTTC
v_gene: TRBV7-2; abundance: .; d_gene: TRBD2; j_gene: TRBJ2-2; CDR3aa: CASSLSGRNTGELFF; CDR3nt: TGTGCCAGCAGCCTTAGCGGGAGGAACACCGGGGAGCTGTTTTTT
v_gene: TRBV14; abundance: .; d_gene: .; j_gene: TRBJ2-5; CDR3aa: CASSQDRQGRETQYF; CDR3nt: TGTGCCAGCAGCCAAGACCGCCAGGGGAGGGAGACCCAGTACTTC
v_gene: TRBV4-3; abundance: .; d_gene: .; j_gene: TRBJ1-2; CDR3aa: CASSPERVGGYTF; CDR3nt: TGCGCCAGCAGCCCCGAGAGGGTCGGAGGCTACACCTTC
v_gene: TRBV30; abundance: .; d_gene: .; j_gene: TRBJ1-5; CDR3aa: CAWSSSADQPQHF; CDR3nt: TGTGCCTGGAGTAGCAGCGCCGATCAGCCCCAGCATTTT
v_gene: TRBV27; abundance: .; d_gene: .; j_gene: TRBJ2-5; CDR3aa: CAGIPETQYF; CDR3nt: TGTGCCGGGATCCCGGAGACCCAGTACTTC
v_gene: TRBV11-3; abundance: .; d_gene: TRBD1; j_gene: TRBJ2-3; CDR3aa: CASSLRGLGTDTQYF; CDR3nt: TGTGCCAGCAGCTTAAGGGGGCTTGGCACAGATACGCAGTATTTT
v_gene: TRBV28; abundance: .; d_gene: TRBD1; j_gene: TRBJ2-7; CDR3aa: CASSQPGTGNIEQYF; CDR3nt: TGTGCCAGCAGTCAACCCGGGACAGGGAATATCGAGCAGTACTTC
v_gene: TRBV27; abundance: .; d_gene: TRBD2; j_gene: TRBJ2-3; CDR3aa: CASSSVGLAGGDTQYF; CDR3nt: TGTGCCAGCAGTTCCGTGGGACTAGCGGGAGGGGATACGCAGTATTTT
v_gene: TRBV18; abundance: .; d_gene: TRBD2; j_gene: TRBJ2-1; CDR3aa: CASSTSGRPRGGNEQFF; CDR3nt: TGTGCCAGCTCGACTAGCGGGAGGCCCCGTGGGGGGAATGAGCAGTTCTTC
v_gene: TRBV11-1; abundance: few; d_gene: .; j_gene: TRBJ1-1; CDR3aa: CASSSSTEAFF; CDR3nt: TGTGCCAGCAGCTCGTCCACTGAAGCTTTCTTT
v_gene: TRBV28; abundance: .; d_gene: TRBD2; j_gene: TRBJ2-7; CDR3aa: CASSTGTSGRSYEQYF; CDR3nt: TGTGCCAGCAGTACCGGGACTAGCGGCAGATCCTACGAGCAGTACTTC
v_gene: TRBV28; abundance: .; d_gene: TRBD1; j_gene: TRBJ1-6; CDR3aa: CASSLQGSSYNSPLHF; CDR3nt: TGTGCCAGCAGCCTACAGGGGAGCTCCTATAATTCACCCCTCCACTTT
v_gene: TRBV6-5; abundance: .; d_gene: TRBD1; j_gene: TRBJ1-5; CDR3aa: CASSKTGGVQPQHF; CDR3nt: TGTGCCAGCAGCAAGACAGGGGGTGTTCAGCCCCAGCATTTT
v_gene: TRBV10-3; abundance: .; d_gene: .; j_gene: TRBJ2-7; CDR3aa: CAIPPGYEQYF; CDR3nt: TGTGCCATTCCCCCCGGGTACGAGCAGTACTTC
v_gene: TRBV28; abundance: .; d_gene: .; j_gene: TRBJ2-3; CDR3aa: CASRLPDRLGQITQYF; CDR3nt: TGTGCCAGCAGGTTACCGGACAGATTAGGACAAATTACGCAGTATTTT
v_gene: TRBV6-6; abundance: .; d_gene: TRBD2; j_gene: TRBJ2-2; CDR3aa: CASRTSGNTGELFF; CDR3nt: TGTGCCAGCAGAACTAGCGGGAACACCGGGGAGCTGTTTTTT
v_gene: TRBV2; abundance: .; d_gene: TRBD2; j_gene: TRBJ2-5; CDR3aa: CASSGRASFRETQYF; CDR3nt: TGTGCCAGCAGCGGGAGGGCCAGTTTTAGGGAGACCCAGTACTTC
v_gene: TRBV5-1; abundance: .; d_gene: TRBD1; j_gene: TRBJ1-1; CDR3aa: CASSSQGASTEAFF; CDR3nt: TGCGCCAGCAGTTCACAGGGGGCATCCACTGAAGCTTTCTTT
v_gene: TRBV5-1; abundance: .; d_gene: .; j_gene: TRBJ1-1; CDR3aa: CASSLTGGNTEAFF; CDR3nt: TGCGCCAGCAGCTTGACAGGCGGGAACACTGAAGCTTTCTTT
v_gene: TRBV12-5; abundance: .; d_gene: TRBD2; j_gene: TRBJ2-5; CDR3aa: CASAQGLAFWETQYF; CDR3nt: TGTGCTAGTGCCCAGGGACTAGCATTCTGGGAGACCCAGTACTTC
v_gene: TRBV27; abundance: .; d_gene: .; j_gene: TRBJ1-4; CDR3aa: CASSLSRIYNEKLFF; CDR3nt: TGTGCCAGCAGTTTAAGTAGGATATATAATGAAAAACTGTTTTTT
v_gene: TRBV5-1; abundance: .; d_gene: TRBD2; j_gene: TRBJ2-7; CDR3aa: CASSWEGGLPKQYF; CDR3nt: TGCGCCAGCAGCTGGGAGGGTGGACTCCCCAAGCAGTACTTC
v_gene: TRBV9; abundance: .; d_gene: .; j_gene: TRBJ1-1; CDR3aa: CASSVGGAGTEAFF; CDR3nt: TGTGCCAGCAGCGTGGGAGGGGCCGGGACTGAAGCTTTCTTT
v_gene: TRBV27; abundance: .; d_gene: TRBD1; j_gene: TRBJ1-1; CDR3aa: CASNTITGGTEAFF; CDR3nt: TGTGCCAGCAATACCATCACAGGGGGCACTGAAGCTTTCTTT
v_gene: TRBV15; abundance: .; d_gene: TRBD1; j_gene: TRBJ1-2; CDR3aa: CATSREGYQGVLYGYTF; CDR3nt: TGTGCCACCAGCAGAGAGGGATACCAGGGGGTCCTCTATGGCTACACCTTC
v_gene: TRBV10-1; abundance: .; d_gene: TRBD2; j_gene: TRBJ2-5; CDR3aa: CASPGTSREAQETQYF; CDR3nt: TGCGCCAGCCCAGGGACTAGTCGGGAGGCGCAAGAGACCCAGTACTTC
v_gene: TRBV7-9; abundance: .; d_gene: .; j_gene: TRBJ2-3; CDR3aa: CASSLPRGGTDTQYF; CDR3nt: TGTGCCAGCAGCTTACCCCGGGGAGGCACAGATACGCAGTATTTT
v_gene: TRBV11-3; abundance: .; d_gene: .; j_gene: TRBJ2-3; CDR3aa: CASSFSREDTQYF; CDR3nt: TGTGCCAGCAGCTTCTCCAGGGAGGATACGCAGTATTTT
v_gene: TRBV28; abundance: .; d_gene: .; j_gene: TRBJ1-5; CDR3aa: CASSATPGSNQPQHF; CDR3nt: TGTGCCAGCAGTGCCACGCCAGGTAGCAATCAGCCCCAGCATTTT
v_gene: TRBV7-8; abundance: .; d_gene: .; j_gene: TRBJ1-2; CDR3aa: CASSFSRNYGYTF; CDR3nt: TGTGCCAGCAGCTTTTCCAGAAACTATGGCTACACCTTC
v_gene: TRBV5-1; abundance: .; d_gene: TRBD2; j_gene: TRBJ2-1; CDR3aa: CASSRASGREFNEQFF; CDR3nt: TGCGCCAGCAGCCGCGCGAGCGGGAGGGAATTCAATGAGCAGTTCTTC
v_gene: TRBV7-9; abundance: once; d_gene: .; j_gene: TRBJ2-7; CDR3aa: CASSHPSSGAWGTYEQYF; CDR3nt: TGTGCCAGCAGCCACCCCTCCTCCGGGGCCTGGGGGACCTACGAGCAGTACTTC
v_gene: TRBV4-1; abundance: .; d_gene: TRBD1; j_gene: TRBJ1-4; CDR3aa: CASSLTGGTNEKLFF; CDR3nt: TGCGCCAGCAGCCTAACAGGGGGTACTAATGAAAAACTGTTTTTT